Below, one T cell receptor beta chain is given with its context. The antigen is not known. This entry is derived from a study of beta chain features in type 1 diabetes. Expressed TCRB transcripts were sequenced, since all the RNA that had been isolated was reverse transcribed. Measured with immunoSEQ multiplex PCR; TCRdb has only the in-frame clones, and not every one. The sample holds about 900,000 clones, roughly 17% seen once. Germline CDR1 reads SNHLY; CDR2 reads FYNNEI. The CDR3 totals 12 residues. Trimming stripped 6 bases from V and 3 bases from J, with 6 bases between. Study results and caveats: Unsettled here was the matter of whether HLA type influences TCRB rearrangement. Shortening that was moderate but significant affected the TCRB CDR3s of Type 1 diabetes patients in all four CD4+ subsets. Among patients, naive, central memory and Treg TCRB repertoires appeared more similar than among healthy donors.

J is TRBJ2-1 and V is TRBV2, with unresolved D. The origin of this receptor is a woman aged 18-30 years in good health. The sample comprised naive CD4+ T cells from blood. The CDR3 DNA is TGTGCCAGCAGGGGGAACTACAATGAGCAGTTCTTC. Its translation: CASRGNYNEQFF.